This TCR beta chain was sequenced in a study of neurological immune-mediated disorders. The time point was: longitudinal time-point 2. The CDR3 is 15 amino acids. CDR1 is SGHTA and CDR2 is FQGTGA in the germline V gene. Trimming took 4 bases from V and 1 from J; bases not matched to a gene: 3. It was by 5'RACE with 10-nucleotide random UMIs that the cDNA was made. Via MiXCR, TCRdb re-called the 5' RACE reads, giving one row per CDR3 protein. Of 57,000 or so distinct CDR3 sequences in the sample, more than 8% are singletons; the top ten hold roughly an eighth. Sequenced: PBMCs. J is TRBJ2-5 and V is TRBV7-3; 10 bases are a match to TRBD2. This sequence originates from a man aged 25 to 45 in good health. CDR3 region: CASSSAGGFQETQYF. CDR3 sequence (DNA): TGTGCCAGCAGCTCAGCGGGAGGGTTCCAAGAGACCCAGTACTTC.